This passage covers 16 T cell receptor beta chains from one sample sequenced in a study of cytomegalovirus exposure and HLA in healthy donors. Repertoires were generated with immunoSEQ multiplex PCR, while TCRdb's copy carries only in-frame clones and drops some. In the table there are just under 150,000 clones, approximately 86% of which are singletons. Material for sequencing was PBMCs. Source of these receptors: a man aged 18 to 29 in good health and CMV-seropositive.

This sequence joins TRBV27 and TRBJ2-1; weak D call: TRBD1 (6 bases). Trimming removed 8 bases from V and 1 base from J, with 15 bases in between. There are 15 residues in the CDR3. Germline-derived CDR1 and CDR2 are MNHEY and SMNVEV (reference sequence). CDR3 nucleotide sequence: TGTGCCAGCCGCATACAGGGTTGGTCCTACAATGAGCAGTTCTTC. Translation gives CASRIQGWSYNEQFF.

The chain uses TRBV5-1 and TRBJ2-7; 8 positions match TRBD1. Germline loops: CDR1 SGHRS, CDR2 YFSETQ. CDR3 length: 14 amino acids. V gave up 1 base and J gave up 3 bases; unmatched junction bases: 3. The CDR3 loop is CASSLKGQGYEQYF. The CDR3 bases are TGCGCCAGCAGCTTGAAAGGACAGGGCTACGAGCAGTACTTC.

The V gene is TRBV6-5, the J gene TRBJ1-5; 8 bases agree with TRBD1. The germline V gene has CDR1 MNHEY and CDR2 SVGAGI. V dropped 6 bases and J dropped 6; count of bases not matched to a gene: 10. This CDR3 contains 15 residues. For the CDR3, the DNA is TGTGCCAGCAGCTCCGGACAGGGAGGGCGTCAGCCCCAGCATTTT. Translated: CASSSGQGGRQPQHF.

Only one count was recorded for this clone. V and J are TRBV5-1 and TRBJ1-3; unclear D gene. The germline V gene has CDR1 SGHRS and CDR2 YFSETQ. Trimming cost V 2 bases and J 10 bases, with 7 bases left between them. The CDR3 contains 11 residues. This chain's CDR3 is CASSFRGTIYF. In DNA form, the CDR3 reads TGCGCCAGCAGCTTTCGAGGAACCATATATTTT.

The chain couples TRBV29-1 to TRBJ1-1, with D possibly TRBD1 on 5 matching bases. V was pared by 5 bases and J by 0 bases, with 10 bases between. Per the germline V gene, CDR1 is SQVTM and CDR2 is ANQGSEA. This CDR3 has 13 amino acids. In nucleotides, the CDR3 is TGCAGCGTTCGACAGAGAATGAACACTGAAGCTTTCTTT. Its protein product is CSVRQRMNTEAFF.

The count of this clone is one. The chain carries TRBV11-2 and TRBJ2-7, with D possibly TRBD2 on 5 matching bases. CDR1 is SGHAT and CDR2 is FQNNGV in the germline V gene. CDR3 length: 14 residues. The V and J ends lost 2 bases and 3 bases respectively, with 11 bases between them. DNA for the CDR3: TGTGCCAGCAGCTTAAGTGGTGGAGGCTACGAGCAGTACTTC. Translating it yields CASSLSGGGYEQYF.

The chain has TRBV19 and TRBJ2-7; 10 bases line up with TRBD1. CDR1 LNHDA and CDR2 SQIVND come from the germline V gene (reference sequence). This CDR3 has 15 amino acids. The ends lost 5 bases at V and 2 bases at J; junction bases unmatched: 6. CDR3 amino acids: CASSGMTGGTYEQYF. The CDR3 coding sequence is TGTGCCAGTAGTGGTATGACAGGGGGCACCTACGAGCAGTACTTC. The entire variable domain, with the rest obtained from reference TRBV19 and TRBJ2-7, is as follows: DGGITQSPKYLFRKEGQNVTLSCEQNLNHDAMYWYRQDPGQGLRLIYYSQIVNDFQKGDIAEGYSVSREKKESFPLTVTSAQKNPTAFYLCASSGMTGGTYEQYFGPGTRLTVT.

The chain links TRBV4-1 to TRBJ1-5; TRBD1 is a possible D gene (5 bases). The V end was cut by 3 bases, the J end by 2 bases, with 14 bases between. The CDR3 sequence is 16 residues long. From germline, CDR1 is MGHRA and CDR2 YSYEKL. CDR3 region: CASSQRQGMGNQPQHF. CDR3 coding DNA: TGCGCCAGCAGCCAGCGTCAGGGAATGGGCAATCAGCCCCAGCATTTT.

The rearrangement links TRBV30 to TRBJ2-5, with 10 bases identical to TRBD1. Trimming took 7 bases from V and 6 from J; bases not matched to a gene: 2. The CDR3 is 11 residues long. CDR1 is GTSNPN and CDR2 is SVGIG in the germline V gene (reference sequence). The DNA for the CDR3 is TGTGCCTCGGACAGGGGGAAGACCCAGTACTTC. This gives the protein CASDRGKTQYF.

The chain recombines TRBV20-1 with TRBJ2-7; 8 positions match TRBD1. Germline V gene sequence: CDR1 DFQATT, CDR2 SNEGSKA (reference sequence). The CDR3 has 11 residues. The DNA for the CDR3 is TGCAGCGCCGACAGGGGCTACGAGCAGTACTTC. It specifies CSADRGYEQYF.

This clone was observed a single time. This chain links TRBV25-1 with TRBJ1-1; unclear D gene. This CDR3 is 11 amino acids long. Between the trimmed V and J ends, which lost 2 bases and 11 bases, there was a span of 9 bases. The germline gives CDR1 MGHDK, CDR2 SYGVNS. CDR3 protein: CASSEEATAFF. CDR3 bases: TGTGCCAGCAGTGAAGAGGCAACGGCTTTCTTT.

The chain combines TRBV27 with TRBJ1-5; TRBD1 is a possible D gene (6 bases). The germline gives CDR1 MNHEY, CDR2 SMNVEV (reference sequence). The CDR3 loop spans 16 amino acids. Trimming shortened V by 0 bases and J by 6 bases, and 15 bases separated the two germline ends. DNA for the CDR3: TGTGCCAGCAGTTTATCGGGAGGGGGGAAGGGTCAGCCCCAGCATTTT. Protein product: CASSLSGGGKGQPQHF.

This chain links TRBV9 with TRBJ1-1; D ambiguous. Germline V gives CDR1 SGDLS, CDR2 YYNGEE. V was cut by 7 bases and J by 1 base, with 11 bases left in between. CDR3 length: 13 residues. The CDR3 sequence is CASSSPGNTEAFF. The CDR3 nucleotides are TGTGCCAGCTCCAGCCCGGGGAACACTGAAGCTTTCTTT.

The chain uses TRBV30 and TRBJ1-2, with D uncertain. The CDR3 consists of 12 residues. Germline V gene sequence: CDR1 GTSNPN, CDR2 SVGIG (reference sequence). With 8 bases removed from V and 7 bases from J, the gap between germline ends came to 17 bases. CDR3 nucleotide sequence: TGTGCCAGGAAGGACGGAGGGCTTGGCTACACCTTC. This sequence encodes CARKDGGLGYTF.

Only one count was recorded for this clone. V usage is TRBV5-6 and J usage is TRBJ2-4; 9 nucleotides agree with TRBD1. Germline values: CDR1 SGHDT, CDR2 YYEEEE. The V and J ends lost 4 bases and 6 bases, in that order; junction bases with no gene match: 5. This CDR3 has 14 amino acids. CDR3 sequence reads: CASSVQGAGNIQYF. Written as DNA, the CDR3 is TGTGCCAGCAGCGTACAGGGGGCGGGAAACATTCAGTACTTC.

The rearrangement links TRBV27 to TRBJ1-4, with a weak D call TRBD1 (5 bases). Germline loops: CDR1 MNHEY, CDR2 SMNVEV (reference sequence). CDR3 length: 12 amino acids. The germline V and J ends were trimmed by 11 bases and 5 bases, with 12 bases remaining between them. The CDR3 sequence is CAAGGLNEKLFF. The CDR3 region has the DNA TGTGCCGCGGGGGGATTAAATGAAAAACTGTTTTTT.